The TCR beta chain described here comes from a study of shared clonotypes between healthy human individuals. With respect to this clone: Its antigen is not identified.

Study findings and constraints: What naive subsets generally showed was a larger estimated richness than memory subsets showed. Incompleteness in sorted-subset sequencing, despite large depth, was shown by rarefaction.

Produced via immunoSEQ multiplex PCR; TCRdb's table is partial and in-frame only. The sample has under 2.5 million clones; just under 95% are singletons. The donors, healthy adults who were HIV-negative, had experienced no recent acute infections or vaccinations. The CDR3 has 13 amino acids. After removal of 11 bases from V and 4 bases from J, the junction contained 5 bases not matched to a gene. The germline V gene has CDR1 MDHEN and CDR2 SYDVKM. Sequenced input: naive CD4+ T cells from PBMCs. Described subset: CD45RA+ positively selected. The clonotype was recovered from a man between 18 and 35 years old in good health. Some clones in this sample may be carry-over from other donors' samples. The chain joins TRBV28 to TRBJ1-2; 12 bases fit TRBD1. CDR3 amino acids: CAGTGGLSYGYTF. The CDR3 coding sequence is TGTGCCGGGACAGGGGGCCTCTCCTATGGCTACACCTTC.